Below, one T cell receptor beta chain is given with its context. No cognate antigen has been identified for it. No base quality values were provided; no much bigger clone lies one nucleotide off. This sample stems from a study of blood T cells in healthy people across ages (dated by TCRdb to the mid-2010s). Concerning the study at large: In model experiments, roughly one uniquely barcoded TCR beta cDNA molecule per two T cells was captured by template switching. The donors were divided into four age groups: young (average approximately 17 years), middle-aged (under 40), aged (about 62) and long-lived (about 80). Using the same blood draw, the study looked at two additional independent replicas of 1 million unique cDNA reads for two donors, one aged 18 to 30 and the other aged 80 or older. To track age-related changes in TCR beta repertoire diversity, the study relied on deep sequencing normalized with unique cDNA molecular identifiers. General conclusions and limits of the study: The long-lived group showed more naive CD4+ T cells, fewer expanded clones and increased TCR diversity than the aged group, suggesting age selection. Observed TCR beta diversity per million T cells fell roughly linearly with age, and a significant reduction was already apparent by age roughly 41. Total diversity estimates from one million sequenced T cells were considered lower bounds and underestimates. Since profiling was done on bulk unsorted PBMCs, naive and antigen-experienced compartments could not be conclusively compared. The percentage of naive T cells measured by flow cytometry correlated strongly with observed TCR beta diversity. Donor CMV infection status was unknown, potentially confounding age-related changes in expanded clonotypes.

The donors were roughly 40 Caucasian individuals from Russia, aged roughly 6 to 100 years, who were systemically healthy. Around 10 milliliters of peripheral blood were collected from each donor into EDTA-treated Vacutainer tubes. PBMCs were isolated by Ficoll-Paque density-gradient centrifugation, with at least 6 million obtained per sample. Total RNA was extracted from PBMCs with Trizol reagent, with at least 6 micrograms obtained per sample. For every donor, flow cytometry on a PBMC aliquot measured the percentage of naive CD45RAhigh/CD27high T cells. Libraries were prepared through 5' RACE. Sequenced using an Illumina HiSeq 2500. The second PCR ran for about 6 to 12 cycles and used a J-beta primer mix along with a sample-barcoded 5' primer. Each TCR beta cDNA molecule received a unique molecular identifier from a template-switch 5' adaptor carrying 12 random nucleotides. Each sample yielded at least 3 million CDR3-containing paired-end reads. First-strand cDNA synthesis was performed from all RNA using the Mint cDNA synthesis kit, with priming by a TRBC-specific oligonucleotide. All cDNA was treated with uracil-DNA glycosylase and then went through a first 18-cycle PCR with the universal primers M1SS and BC2_uni_R. In the authors' own workflow: Each sample was normalized by randomly selecting 1 million high-quality reads, each carrying a distinct molecular identifier. Instead of being binned into consensus sequences, reads with shared molecular identifiers were discarded. MiTCR, run with a Q25 quality threshold and the strictest error-elimination algorithm, handled CDR3 identification, clonotype clustering and error correction. A nonparametric unseen species model with Euler transformation was used to estimate lower-bound total TCR beta diversity. The public reads were reanalyzed by TCRdb: fastp trimming at Q25, MiXCR alignment, in-frame beta chains only. Entries are consolidated by CDR3 protein sequence, retaining the most common genes and DNA. In this record, the V and J calls reflect TCRdb's handling and not the investigators' own analysis. The sample table contains around 500,000 distinct CDR3 sequences; only one count was recorded for about 29% of them. The ten largest clones add up to 3.6% of the sample.

Separately, the same data were catalogued under a study of T cells of mothers and their children. The second study also describes: Donors were nine systemically healthy Caucasian individuals: three mothers and their six children. cDNA synthesis used all of the extracted RNA, with around 1.6 ug of RNA in each 15 ul reaction. Sample barcodes and 2-4 random nucleotides were added via the M1S primer in the second PCR. Over 8.5 million TCR beta CDR3 reads were obtained for each mother, and 2.5 million to 3 million reads were obtained for each child. In both related and unrelated pairs, thymic selection shapes the output of TCR recombination in a similar way, with inherited differences having only a minor effect. Normalized repertoire overlap was always found to be slightly, but never significantly, higher in related mother-child pairs than in unrelated mother-child pairs. No persistent microchimeric T cell clones were detected, at a sensitivity of approximately 100 clones per million clonotypes. Deep NGS was used in the study to compare the TCR beta repertoires of mothers and children and to look for features that separate related mother-child pairs from unrelated individuals. Mothers averaged about 40 +/- 4 years of age and children averaged about 10 +/- 4 years. After adapter ligation was performed with NEBNext reagents, the libraries were sequenced on an Illumina HiSeq 2000 with 100+100 nt paired-end reads. To prevent cross-contamination, the mother and child libraries were prepared a month apart and were sequenced in separate runs. Between roughly 500,000 and 2,300,000 distinct TCR beta clonotypes were identified per donor. Naive TCR beta clonotypes were estimated from low-frequency clonotypes matched to each donor's FACS-determined naive share, without sorting.

This TCR came from a boy aged 2 to 10 in good health. The sequenced material came from blood.

The CDR3 in this case is CASSRGTSGGNGETQYF. The DNA reads as follows: TGTGCCAGCAGCAGAGGGACTAGCGGGGGCAACGGGGAGACCCAGTACTTC. Rearrangement joined TRBV9 to TRBJ2-5, and TRBD2 matches 14 of the central bases. Compared with germline, V lacks 4 bases and J lacks 5 bases; bases without a gene match: 10. The CDR3 sequence holds 17 residues, the cysteine and phenylalanine included. The kept DNA is CDR3 alone, 51 bases in frame from the first base. For CDR1 and CDR2, the germline V gene lists SGDLS and YYNGEE.